These 4 T cell receptor beta chains originate from one sample sequenced in a study of tumor-infiltrating lymphocytes in primary liver carcinoma. The researchers produced TCR beta cDNA from around 0.5 ug total RNA with a constant-region primer. Construction of TCR beta libraries relied on three successive nested multiplex PCR rounds employing slightly modified ARM-PCR. TRBV1-TRBV30 forward primers paired with a C-beta reverse primer drove the first two PCR rounds, around 10 cycles each. A single record per CDR3 protein comes from TCRdb applying MiXCR to the multiplex PCR reads. The sample consists of some 180,000 distinct CDR3 sequences, around 81% of them appearing once. Unsorted bulk tissue, about 19-30 mg of it, served as the source for co-extraction of RNA and DNA. Sequencing input: tumor tissue from primary liver carcinoma. Source of these receptors: a man aged 40-50 years with primary liver carcinoma and hepatitis B virus infection.

About this clonotype itself: The germline gene is not matched at one end of the junction; a read error may be the cause. The genes are TRBV24-1 and TRBJ2-3; 10 bases fit TRBD1. Germline V gene data show CDR1 as KGHDR and CDR2 as SFDVKD. The CDR3 totals 14 residues. CDR3 nucleotides: TGTGCCACCAGCCGGGACAGGGGCACAGATATGCAGTATTTT. Translation: CATSRDRGTDMQYF.

This clonotype was counted many times. The V and J genes are TRBV13 and TRBJ2-7; D remains ambiguous. V lost 8 bases, J lost 2 bases, and 22 bases lay in between. This CDR3 comprises 16 residues. Germline V lookup: CDR1 PRHDT, CDR2 FYEKMQ (reference sequence). The CDR3 DNA reads TGTGCCAGCTCCCCCCAGAGACCCGAAGGCACCTACGAGCAGTACTTC. Its protein product is CASSPQRPEGTYEQYF.

For this clonotype: Since a much larger clone is just one base distant, this may be a read error. The CDR3 nucleotides read TGTGCCAGCAGCTTCCTAGCGCGAGACGAGCAGTACTTC. Residues: CASSFLARDEQYF. The chain combines TRBV5-6 with TRBJ2-7, with a tentative D call TRBD2 (6 bases). This CDR3 spans 13 amino acids. CDR1 and CDR2 (germline): SGHDT, YYEEEE. V was trimmed by 2 bases and J by 5 bases, leaving 11 bases between them.

This sequence joins TRBV29-1 and TRBJ1-1, with D tentatively TRBD1 (5 bases). Germline V CDR1 and CDR2: SQVTM, ANQGSEA. V gave up 6 bases and J gave up 5 bases, with 22 bases separating them. This CDR3 is 15 amino acids long. CDR3 region: CSVGSGWGMRTEAFF. CDR3 nucleotides: TGCAGCGTAGGCTCAGGGTGGGGGATGAGGACTGAAGCTTTCTTT.